The next 2 T cell receptor beta chains were all read from a single sample in a study of blood T cells in healthy people across ages. PCR was performed a second time for roughly 7 to 12 cycles using a sample-barcoded 5' primer and a J-beta primer mix. TCRdb re-analysed the 5' RACE reads in MiXCR, keeping a single row per CDR3 protein. This table holds roughly 730,000 distinct CDR3 sequences, about 56% found once. Sequencing was carried out using blood. These receptors originate from a man aged 35 to 55 in good health.

The chain uses TRBV27 and TRBJ2-1; D tentatively reads TRBD1 or TRBD2 (5 bases each). V was pared by 8 bases and J by 4 bases, with 18 bases between. This CDR3 is 15 amino acids long. The germline V gene has CDR1 MNHEY and CDR2 SMNVEV (reference sequence). The CDR3 nucleotides read TGTGCCAGCGCTTCACAGGACTCCCCGTACAATGAGCAGTTCTTC. It specifies CASASQDSPYNEQFF.

This clonotype occurred a few times. The chain joins TRBV20-1 to TRBJ1-2, with D possibly being TRBD1 (5 bases). Trimming pared 5 bases from V and 7 bases from J, leaving 14 bases between. In germline, CDR1 is DFQATT, CDR2 SNEGSKA (reference sequence). The CDR3 contains 12 residues. In DNA, the CDR3 is TGCAGTGCTCCTCGGGGCTCCGGTGGCTACACCTTC. This codes for CSAPRGSGGYTF.